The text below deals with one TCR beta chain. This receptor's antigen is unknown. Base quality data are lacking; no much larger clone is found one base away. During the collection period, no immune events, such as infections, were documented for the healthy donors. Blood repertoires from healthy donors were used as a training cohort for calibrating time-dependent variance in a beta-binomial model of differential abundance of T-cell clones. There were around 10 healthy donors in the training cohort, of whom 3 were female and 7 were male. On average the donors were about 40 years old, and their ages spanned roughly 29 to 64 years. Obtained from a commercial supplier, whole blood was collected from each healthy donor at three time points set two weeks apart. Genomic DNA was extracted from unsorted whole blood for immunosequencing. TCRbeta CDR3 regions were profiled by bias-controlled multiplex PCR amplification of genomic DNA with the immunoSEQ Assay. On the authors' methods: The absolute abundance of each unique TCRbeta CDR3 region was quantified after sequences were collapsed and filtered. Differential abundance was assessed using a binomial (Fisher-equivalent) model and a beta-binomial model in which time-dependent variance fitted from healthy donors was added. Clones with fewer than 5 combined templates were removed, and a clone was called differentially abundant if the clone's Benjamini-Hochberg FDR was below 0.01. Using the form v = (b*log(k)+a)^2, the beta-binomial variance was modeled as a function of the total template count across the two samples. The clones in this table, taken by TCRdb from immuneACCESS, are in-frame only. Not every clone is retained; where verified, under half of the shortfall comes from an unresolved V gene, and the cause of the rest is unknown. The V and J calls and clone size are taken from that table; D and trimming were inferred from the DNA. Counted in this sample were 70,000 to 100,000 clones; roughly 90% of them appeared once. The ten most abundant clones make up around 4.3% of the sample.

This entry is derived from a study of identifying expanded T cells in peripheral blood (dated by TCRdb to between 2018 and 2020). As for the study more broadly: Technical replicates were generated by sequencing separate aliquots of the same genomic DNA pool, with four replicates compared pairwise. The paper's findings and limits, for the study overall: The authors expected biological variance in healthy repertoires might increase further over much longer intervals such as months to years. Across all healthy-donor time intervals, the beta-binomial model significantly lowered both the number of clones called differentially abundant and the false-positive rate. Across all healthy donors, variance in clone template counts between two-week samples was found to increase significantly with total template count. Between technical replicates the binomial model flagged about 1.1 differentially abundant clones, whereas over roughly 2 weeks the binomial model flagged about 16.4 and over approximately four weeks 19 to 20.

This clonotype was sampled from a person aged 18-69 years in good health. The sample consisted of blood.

The nucleotide sequence is TGTGCCAGCAGGAAAGCGGGCAAGTCCTCCTACGAGCAGTACTTC. It specifies CASRKAGKSSYEQYF. The chain was built from TRBV25-1 and TRBJ2-7, with TRBD2 tentatively as D gene (6 bases match). V is clipped by 6 bases and J by 0 bases, and the sequence between their germline boundaries is 15 bases long. CDR1 and CDR2 are drawn from the germline V gene: MGHDK, SYGVNS. The CDR3 holds 15 amino acids from the cysteine to the phenylalanine. Only the CDR3 DNA stays, 45 bases, in frame from base 1.